This entry lists 18 T cell receptor beta chains sequenced from one sample in a study of T cell repertoires in cytomegalovirus infection. TCRdb independently ran MiXCR on the reads; one entry per CDR3 protein. The profile shows 510,000 or so distinct CDR3 sequences, less than 30% of them singletons. The sequencing sample was made of PBMCs. Receptors were obtained from a human donor in good health (CMV status not recorded). Some clones in this sample may be carry-over from other donors' samples.

The V gene is TRBV6-2 or TRBV6-3, the J gene TRBJ2-1; no definite D call. Trimming took off 0 bases at V and 0 bases at J, with 15 bases between the two ends. This CDR3 is 18 amino acids long. Per the germline V gene, CDR1 is MNHEY and CDR2 is SVGEGT. This CDR3 is CASSYSAWAPGSYNEQFF. CDR3 sequence (DNA): TGTGCCAGCAGTTACTCCGCGTGGGCACCTGGCTCCTACAATGAGCAGTTCTTC.

This clonotype was counted a few times. The V gene is TRBV10-3, the J gene TRBJ2-1, with D possibly called TRBD1 or TRBD2 (5 bases each). V lost 0 bases and J lost 7, with 19 bases in between. The CDR3 is made up of 17 amino acids. The germline gives CDR1 ENHRY, CDR2 SYGVKD. CDR3 bases: TGTGCCATCAGTGAGTCCCGAGGGGTCCCACGTCTAAATGAGCAGTTCTTC. Protein: CAISESRGVPRLNEQFF.

A few counts support this clonotype. The J gene is TRBJ2-6, the V gene TRBV19; no firm D call. V was trimmed by 4 bases and J by 0 bases, leaving 10 bases between them. This CDR3 region has 16 residues. The V gene's germline CDR1 is LNHDA and CDR2 SQIVND (reference sequence). The CDR3 sequence: CASSTPGDSGANVLTF. The CDR3 coding sequence is TGTGCCAGTAGTACTCCAGGAGACTCTGGGGCCAACGTCCTGACTTTC.

The rearrangement links TRBV27 to TRBJ2-4; D remains unclear. The CDR3 length is 14 residues. In germline, CDR1 is MNHEY, CDR2 SMNVEV (reference sequence). V shed 5 bases and J shed 3 bases, with 11 bases lying between them. In nucleotides, the CDR3 is TGTGCCAGCAGTCCCCGAGCAGGCAAAAACATTCAGTACTTC. It is translated as CASSPRAGKNIQYF.

Notes on this clonotype: A much larger clone differs by one base, so this may be a read error. This is likely a read error, given that the CDR3 carries no conserved phenylalanine or tryptophan at its end. This chain links TRBV12-3 or TRBV12-4 with TRBJ1-4, with D perhaps TRBD1 (5 bases). Trimming left V 5 bases short and J 8 bases short, with 15 bases between. The CDR3 is 14 amino acids. CDR3 DNA: TGTGCCAGCAGTCCGGGACCGGGTTGGGAAAAACTGTTTTTG. This codes for CASSPGPGWEKLFL.

This clonotype appeared a few times. The CDR3 sequence is CASSFDRGVGGYTF. The DNA for the CDR3 is TGTGCCAGCAGCTTTGACAGGGGAGTTGGTGGCTACACCTTC. The chain uses TRBV5-4 and TRBJ1-2, with TRBD1 identical over 8 bases. Germline lookup yields CDR1 SGHNT and CDR2 YYREEE (reference sequence). CDR3 size: 14 residues. V was pared by 2 bases and J by 7 bases, with 7 bases of the junction left unmatched.

This chain uses TRBV7-9 with TRBJ1-1; 8 nucleotides line up with TRBD1. Germline V gene sequence: CDR1 SEHNR, CDR2 FQNEAQ (reference sequence). V dropped 8 bases and J dropped 3; count of bases not matched to a gene: 8. The CDR3 is 14 amino acids. CDR3 sequence: CASRRTGSDTEAFF. In DNA form, the CDR3 reads TGTGCCAGCCGTAGGACAGGGTCGGACACTGAAGCTTTCTTT. The full variable domain, with the rest looked up from reference TRBV7-9 and TRBJ1-1, is DTGVSQNPRHKITKRGQNVTFRCDPISEHNRLYWYRQTLGQGPEFLTYFQNEAQLEKSRLLSDRFSAERPKGSFSTLEIQRTEQGDSAMYLCASRRTGSDTEAFFGQGTRLTVV.

This chain links TRBV14 with TRBJ2-1; D gene uncertain. Between the trimmed V and J ends, which lost 3 bases and 0 bases, there was a span of 12 bases. CDR1 is SGHDN, CDR2 FVKESK, per germline. This CDR3 is built from 16 residues. This CDR3 is CASSQVGPSSYNEQFF. The CDR3 nucleotides read TGTGCCAGCAGCCAGGTCGGCCCGAGCTCCTACAATGAGCAGTTCTTC.

The table lists this clonotype with a few counts. CDR3 residues: CASSFDENYGYTF. In DNA form, the CDR3 reads TGTGCCAGCAGCTTTGACGAGAACTATGGCTACACCTTC. The chain links TRBV7-2 to TRBJ1-2, with D unresolved. V was trimmed by 3 bases and J by 2 bases, leaving 7 bases between them. CDR1 is SGHTA and CDR2 is FQGNSA in the germline V gene. The CDR3 loop spans 13 amino acids.

This clonotype was seen a few times. The chain is built from TRBV6-6 and TRBJ2-1; D gene ambiguous. Germline loops: CDR1 MNHNY, CDR2 SVGAGI (reference sequence). CDR3 size: 15 residues. The germline V and J ends were trimmed by 2 bases and 0 bases, with 8 bases remaining between them. The CDR3 here is CASSYGHTSYNEQFF. CDR3 nucleotides: TGTGCCAGCAGTTACGGTCATACCTCCTACAATGAGCAGTTCTTC.

V usage is TRBV11-2 and J usage is TRBJ1-5; D gene unclear. CDR3 size: 13 residues. V lost 0 bases and J 6 bases, leaving 6 bases between the germline ends. CDR1 SGHAT and CDR2 FQNNGV come from the germline V gene. CDR3 DNA sequence: TGTGCCAGCAGCTTAGAGGAGACTCAGCCCCAGCATTTT. This sequence encodes CASSLEETQPQHF. The full variable domain, its missing parts supplied by reference TRBV11-2 and TRBJ1-5, is EAGVAQSPRYKIIEKRQSVAFWCNPISGHATLYWYQQILGQGPKLLIQFQNNGVVDDSQLPKDRFSAERLKGVDSTLKIQPAKLEDSAVYLCASSLEETQPQHFGDGTRLSIL.

This clonotype has a count of ten or more. V and J are TRBV7-2 and TRBJ1-6, with TRBD1 as a possible D gene (5 bases). This CDR3 has 18 residues. V shed 1 base and J shed 8 bases, with 21 bases lying between them. CDR1 and CDR2 from the germline V gene are SGHTA and FQGNSA. CDR3 nucleotides: TGTGCCAGCAGCTTAGGGAGGAGCGACAGCCGGACACATTCACCCCTCCACTTT. It translates to CASSLGRSDSRTHSPLHF.

This clonotype has more than one count but fewer than ten. The V call is TRBV10-2, the J call TRBJ2-3; 7 bases are shared with TRBD2. J was trimmed by 8 bases and V by 0 bases; bases with no gene match: 8. Per the germline V gene, CDR1 is WSHSY and CDR2 is SAAADI. This CDR3 comprises 15 residues. The CDR3 here is CASSESEWGGPTQYF. The CDR3 nucleotides read TGCGCCAGCAGTGAGTCAGAGTGGGGGGGACCTACGCAGTATTTT.

This clonotype was counted between two and nine times. The chain employs TRBV27 and TRBJ2-1; 9 bases fit TRBD1. Germline CDR1 is MNHEY and CDR2 is SMNVEV (reference sequence). CDR3 length equals 14 residues. Losses at the gene ends were 5 bases for V and 7 bases for J; bases not matched to a gene: 6. This chain's CDR3 is CASSQGQGMNEQFF. CDR3 nucleotide sequence: TGTGCCAGCAGTCAAGGACAGGGGATGAATGAGCAGTTCTTC.

CDR3 amino acids: CASSGTTLHF. The CDR3 region has the DNA TGTGCCAGCAGTGGGACGACCCTCCACTTT. The chain carries TRBV6-1 and TRBJ1-6, with D uncertain. CDR3 length: 10 residues. Germline V gives CDR1 MNHNS, CDR2 SASEGT. Trimming removed 4 bases at V and 14 bases at J, with 6 bases between.

This clonotype came up many times. The chain uses TRBV7-2 and TRBJ2-1, with D tentatively TRBD2 (6 bases). The V end was cut by 4 bases, the J end by 7 bases, with 17 bases between. Germline CDR1 is SGHTA and CDR2 is FQGNSA. The CDR3 is made up of 15 amino acids. Here the CDR3 DNA reads TGTGCCAGCAGCTCTTACAGCACACTAGCAAATGAGCAGTTCTTC. Translated, it gives CASSSYSTLANEQFF.

In this sample, this clonotype turned up once. The chain links TRBV12-3 or TRBV12-4 to TRBJ1-1; D gene unclear. The CDR3 sequence is 11 residues long. Trimming removed 5 bases from V and 11 bases from J, with 12 bases in between. DNA for the CDR3: TGTGCCAGCAGTCAGACCCAGGTGGCTTTCTTT. Protein product: CASSQTQVAFF.

In this sample, this clonotype turned up many times. The CDR3 loop is CASRYTDTQYF. CDR3 DNA: TGTGCCAGCAGGTACACGGATACGCAGTATTTT. The chain joins TRBV12-3 or TRBV12-4 to TRBJ2-3; D uncertain. This CDR3 spans 11 amino acids. V lost 6 bases, J lost 6 bases, and 7 bases lay in between.